This TCR beta chain was observed in a study of T cell repertoires in cytomegalovirus infection. Study findings and constraints: Identification of carriers of CMV plus the relevant HLA was achieved through cumulative public TCR beta family frequency. The ex vivo response was dominated by HLA-C-restricted CMV-specific TCR beta clonotypes.

This clonotype was seen many times. The antigen is undetermined. Using its own MiXCR run on the reads, TCRdb lists one record per CDR3 protein. The sample lists roughly 760,000 distinct CDR3 sequences, approximately 34% occurring once. Sequences were obtained from PBMCs. The source of this sequence is a human donor in good health (CMV status not recorded). Some clones in this sample may be carry-over from other donors' samples.

The CDR3 sequence: CASSSPLTGSYNSPLHF. CDR3 nucleotides: TGTGCCAGCAGTTCCCCGTTGACAGGGTCCTATAATTCACCCCTCCACTTT. V gene TRBV28 combines with J gene TRBJ1-6, with 7 bases fitting TRBD1. The CDR3 is 17 amino acids. From germline, CDR1 is MDHEN and CDR2 SYDVKM. With 4 bases clipped from V and 1 base from J, the junction kept 7 bases outside the gene matches.